This TCR beta chain was sequenced during a study of shared clonotypes between healthy human individuals. For the study at large: CD4 naive cells filled three plates per donor, CD4 memory three, CD8 naive two and CD8 memory one.

Using immunoSEQ multiplex PCR, the repertoire was profiled, and TCRdb retains in-frame clones only, with some absent. This table has about 2,500,000 clones, more than 90% appearing once. Sequenced sample: naive CD4+ T cells sorted from blood. The subset is: CD45RA+ positively selected. The receptor was derived from a young man in good health.

The CDR3 DNA is TGCGCCAGCAGTGAAAGGGGACTAGCGGGCGAGACCCAGTACTTC. Encoded protein: CASSERGLAGETQYF. The rearrangement links TRBV10-1 to TRBJ2-5; 12 bases align to TRBD2. The V and J ends lost 3 bases and 5 bases, in that order; junction bases with no gene match: 4. Germline assignment: CDR1 WNHNN and CDR2 SYGVQD (reference sequence). The length of the CDR3 is 15 residues.